Listed here are 32 T cell receptor beta chains from one sample, sequenced in a study of blood T cell repertoires in COVID-19. Only in-frame clones appear in the TCRdb table, and some are missing; sequencing was by immunoSEQ multiplex PCR. The sample includes approximately 40,000 clones, 85% to 95% of them seen just once. Material for sequencing was peripheral blood. Receptors were obtained from a human donor in a cohort sampled during active COVID-19.

V is TRBV7-8 and J is TRBJ2-7; D is ambiguous. Germline CDR1 SGHVS, CDR2 FQNEAQ. Trimming took 2 bases from V and 0 from J, leaving 8 bases between them. The CDR3 sequence is 14 residues long. The CDR3 region has the DNA TGTGCCAGCAGCTTATATTCTAGCTCCTACGAGCAGTACTTC. This codes for CASSLYSSSYEQYF.

CDR3 in amino acids: CASSRQGTLYGYTF. The CDR3, as DNA: TGTGCCAGCAGCCGACAGGGCACTCTCTATGGCTACACCTTC. The V call is TRBV6-5, the J call TRBJ1-2; 7 nucleotides match TRBD1. Trimming removed 6 bases from V and 4 bases from J; junction bases left unmatched: 8. CDR1 and CDR2 from the germline V gene are MNHEY and SVGAGI. This CDR3 region has 14 residues.

This clone was observed a single time. This chain links TRBV24-1 with TRBJ2-3; 9 bases line up with TRBD2. There are 17 residues in the CDR3. Germline V gene sequence: CDR1 KGHDR, CDR2 SFDVKD. V lost 0 bases and J lost 3; bases outside the gene matches: 6. The DNA for the CDR3 is TGTGCCACCAGTGATTTGCCGCCTAGCGGGATTACAGATACGCAGTATTTT. It specifies CATSDLPPSGITDTQYF.

This rearrangement joins TRBV27 to TRBJ2-3; 13 positions match TRBD2. The CDR3 has 20 residues. With V trimmed by 3 bases and J by 2 bases, 14 bases remained unmatched. Looked up from germline, CDR1 is MNHEY and CDR2 is SMNVEV (reference sequence). The chain's CDR3 is CASSFAGPGTSGNLTDTQYF. The CDR3 DNA is TGTGCCAGCAGTTTCGCAGGACCCGGGACTAGCGGGAACCTCACAGATACGCAGTATTTT.

This chain links TRBV5-6 with TRBJ2-2; TRBD2 is a possible D gene (6 bases). Trimming shortened V by 2 bases and J by 7 bases, and 15 bases separated the two germline ends. The CDR3 is 15 amino acids. Germline CDR1 and CDR2: SGHDT and YYEEEE. CDR3 sequence reads: CASSLAGGILGELFF. CDR3 coding DNA: TGTGCCAGCAGCTTAGCGGGCGGGATCCTCGGGGAGCTGTTTTTT.

V is TRBV27 and J is TRBJ1-1; no firm D call. Germline CDR1 is MNHEY and CDR2 is SMNVEV (reference sequence). Trimming took 2 bases from V and 2 from J, leaving 9 bases between them. This CDR3 region has 14 residues. DNA for the CDR3: TGTGCCAGCAGTTTACGCGGCCTAAACACTGAAGCTTTCTTT. Amino acids: CASSLRGLNTEAFF.

This sequence joins TRBV9 and TRBJ2-2; perhaps TRBD1 as D (7 bases). CDR1 is SGDLS, CDR2 YYNGEE, per germline. The CDR3 runs to 20 residues. V lost 3 bases to trimming and J lost 1 base, with 25 bases between them. Written as DNA, the CDR3 is TGTGCCAGCAGCGCCCCGACCGATCGCGGGACAGAAAAGAACACCGGGGAGCTGTTTTTT. Encoded protein: CASSAPTDRGTEKNTGELFF. Full variable domain (remainder filled in from reference TRBV9 and TRBJ2-2): DSGVTQTPKHLITATGQRVTLRCSPRSGDLSVYWYQQSLDQGLQFLIQYYNGEERAKGNILERFSAQQFPDLHSELNLSSLELGDSALYFCASSAPTDRGTEKNTGELFFGEGSRLTVL.

The V and J genes are TRBV6-4 and TRBJ2-1; no firm D call. Germline V CDR1 and CDR2: MRHNA, SNTAGT. There are 15 residues in the CDR3. V lost 1 base and J lost 3, with 10 bases in between. The CDR3 bases are TGTGCCAGCAGTGACTTCGGTAGTGGCTACAATGAGCAGTTCTTC. This translates into CASSDFGSGYNEQFF.

The chain carries TRBV4-2 and TRBJ1-2; TRBD1 agrees at 7 bases. Per the germline V gene, CDR1 is LGHNA and CDR2 is YNFKEQ. This CDR3 is built from 17 residues. J gave up 4 bases and V 0 bases, and 11 bases lay outside the gene matches. CDR3 sequence: CASSQDQRQGIPYGYTF. As DNA, the CDR3 is TGTGCCAGCAGCCAAGATCAGAGACAGGGTATCCCCTATGGCTACACCTTC.

This rearrangement joins TRBV3-1 (or the pseudogene TRBV3-2) to TRBJ2-3, with a weak D call TRBD2 (5 bases). CDR3 length equals 15 residues. V lost 0 bases to trimming and J lost 3 bases, with 10 bases between them. Germline lookup yields CDR1 LGHDT and CDR2 YNNKEL (reference sequence). The DNA for the CDR3 is TGTGCCAGCAGCCAAGAGGGCGCGGGTACAGATACGCAGTATTTT. It translates to CASSQEGAGTDTQYF.

This chain uses TRBV5-1 with TRBJ2-7; D unclear. V dropped 0 bases and J dropped 5 bases, with 9 bases sitting between them. In germline, CDR1 is SGHRS, CDR2 YFSETQ. The CDR3 totals 13 residues. This chain's CDR3 is CASSLVGTNEQYF. CDR3 nucleotides: TGCGCCAGCAGCTTGGTTGGCACTAACGAGCAGTACTTC.

This clone has only one observation. The chain recombines TRBV7-9 with TRBJ2-7; D not certain. Deletions cut 1 base from V and 2 bases from J, with 9 bases between. Germline lookup yields CDR1 SEHNR and CDR2 FQNEAQ (reference sequence). The CDR3 is 14 residues long. The CDR3 DNA is TGTGCCAGCAGCTTAGGGTCGGTCCCCTACGAGCAGTACTTC. Protein sequence: CASSLGSVPYEQYF.

The chain is built from TRBV7-2 and TRBJ2-7; 7 nucleotides agree with TRBD1. V was pared by 0 bases and J by 6 bases, with 5 bases of the junction left unmatched. The germline V gene has CDR1 SGHTA and CDR2 FQGNSA. This CDR3 is 14 amino acids long. CDR3 nucleotides: TGTGCCAGCAGCTTAGCTCCAGACAGGGCCGAGCAGTACTTC. Protein: CASSLAPDRAEQYF.

The chain is built from TRBV7-9 and TRBJ2-7; D is ambiguous. V dropped 2 bases and J dropped 0 bases, with 5 bases sitting between them. This CDR3 is built from 13 residues. The germline V gene has CDR1 SEHNR and CDR2 FQNEAQ (reference sequence). The CDR3 DNA sequence: TGTGCCAGCAGCTTATACAGCTCCTACGAGCAGTACTTC. This sequence encodes CASSLYSSYEQYF.

The chain is built from TRBV6-6 and TRBJ1-1, with D possibly being TRBD1 (5 bases). Germline assignment: CDR1 MNHNY and CDR2 SVGAGI (reference sequence). The CDR3 contains 14 residues. Trimming took off 6 bases at V and 0 bases at J, with 11 bases between the two ends. The CDR3 DNA sequence: TGTGCCAGCAGCCCCCGACAGCTGAACACTGAAGCTTTCTTT. This translates into CASSPRQLNTEAFF.

V gene TRBV5-6 combines with J gene TRBJ2-3, with TRBD2 as a possible D gene (5 bases). From germline, CDR1 is SGHDT and CDR2 YYEEEE. The CDR3 is 15 amino acids. The ends were cut back, 4 bases at V and 5 bases at J, with 17 bases in the middle. CDR3: CASSHRPGRGDTQYF. CDR3 nucleotides: TGTGCCAGCAGCCACCGCCCGGGGAGAGGAGATACGCAGTATTTT.

J is TRBJ1-4 and V is TRBV20-1; D might be TRBD1 (6 bases). The CDR3 is 16 residues long. Germline CDR1 reads DFQATT; CDR2 reads SNEGSKA (reference sequence). The V end was cut by 3 bases, the J end by 7 bases, with 21 bases between. The CDR3 reads CSASSGTILWVEKLFF. CDR3 nucleotide sequence: TGCAGTGCTAGTTCGGGGACAATCCTTTGGGTTGAAAAACTGTTTTTT.

The chain employs TRBV5-5 and TRBJ2-3, with 10 bases that match TRBD1. Trimming took 4 bases from V and 6 from J; bases not matched to a gene: 8. The germline CDR1 and CDR2 sequences are SGHKS and YYEKEE (reference sequence). The CDR3 spans 15 residues. Here the CDR3 DNA reads TGTGCCAGCAGCGAGGACAGGGGGTTCGGGGATACGCAGTATTTT. This sequence encodes CASSEDRGFGDTQYF.

The V and J genes are TRBV7-4 and TRBJ2-7, with TRBD2 matching 10 bases. The length of the CDR3 is 15 residues. Germline CDR1 is SGHVT and CDR2 is SQSDAQ. J was trimmed by 4 bases and V by 6 bases; bases with no gene match: 9. The CDR3 nucleotides are TGTGCCAGCAGACCAGATCTAGCGGGAGTTTACGAGCAGTACTTC. It is translated as CASRPDLAGVYEQYF. The entire variable domain, with the rest obtained from reference TRBV7-4 and TRBJ2-7, is as follows: GAGVSQSPRYKVAKRGRDVALRCDSISGHVTLYWYRQTLGQGSEVLTYSQSDAQRDKSGRPSGRFSAERPERSVSTLKIQRTEQGDSAVYLCASRPDLAGVYEQYFGPGTRLTVT.

Here the CDR3 reads CASSFGGSGNEQFF. The DNA of the CDR3 is TGTGCCAGCAGTTTCGGCGGGAGTGGCAATGAGCAGTTCTTC. The chain has TRBV27 and TRBJ2-1, with 7 bases fitting TRBD2. Germline V gives CDR1 MNHEY, CDR2 SMNVEV (reference sequence). Unmatched junction bases numbered 5, after V lost 3 bases and J lost 6 bases. CDR3 length: 14 amino acids.

The chain is built from TRBV5-8 and TRBJ1-1; D gene ambiguous. The CDR3 has 11 amino acids. CDR1 is SGHTS, CDR2 YDEGEE, per germline. Trimming cost V 6 bases and J 2 bases, with 5 bases left between them. CDR3 bases: TGTGCCAGCATCCGTAACACTGAAGCTTTCTTT. This translates into CASIRNTEAFF.

The gene calls are TRBV4-1 and TRBJ1-3; D is perhaps TRBD1 (5 bases). This CDR3 region has 20 residues. Germline V gene data show CDR1 as MGHRA and CDR2 as YSYEKL. V dropped 0 bases and J dropped 0 bases, with 21 bases sitting between them. CDR3 residues: CASSQDFGSSGTPSGNTIYF. CDR3 DNA: TGCGCCAGCAGCCAAGATTTTGGATCCTCCGGGACTCCCTCTGGAAACACCATATATTTT.

This chain uses TRBV3-1 (or the pseudogene TRBV3-2) with TRBJ1-4; no reliable D call. V was shortened by 1 base and J by 6 bases, with 6 bases between the two germline ends. CDR3 length: 13 residues. The V gene's germline CDR1 is LGHDT and CDR2 YNNKEL (reference sequence). CDR3 residues: CASSQVRDEKLFF. The CDR3 region has the DNA TGTGCCAGCAGCCAAGTCCGGGATGAAAAACTGTTTTTT.

The chain employs TRBV20-1 and TRBJ2-5; 11 positions agree with TRBD2. J gave up 5 bases and V 3 bases, and 14 bases lay outside the gene matches. Germline V gives CDR1 DFQATT, CDR2 SNEGSKA (reference sequence). The CDR3 consists of 17 residues. CDR3 sequence: CSASAPGSGRARETQYF. DNA of the CDR3: TGCAGTGCTAGTGCCCCAGGTAGCGGGAGGGCCCGGGAGACCCAGTACTTC.

The chain couples TRBV2 to TRBJ1-1, with D possibly TRBD1 on 6 matching bases. V was cut by 5 bases and J by 2 bases, with 12 bases left in between. CDR1 is SNHLY and CDR2 is FYNNEI in the germline V gene. This CDR3 comprises 14 residues. The CDR3 DNA is TGTGCCAGCAGTAGACAGGTCCCAAACACTGAAGCTTTCTTT. Translating gives CASSRQVPNTEAFF.

The chain is built from TRBV18 and TRBJ1-6, with D possibly being TRBD1 (6 bases). Trimming took 2 bases from V and 8 from J, leaving 7 bases between them. The CDR3 runs 13 residues. The V gene's germline CDR1 is KGHSH and CDR2 LQKENI. CDR3 sequence (DNA): TGTGCCAGCTCACCATACAGGGATTCACCCCTCCACTTT. Translation gives CASSPYRDSPLHF.

The chain joins TRBV10-1 to TRBJ2-2; TRBD1 aligns across 10 bases. The CDR3 totals 14 residues. Germline values: CDR1 WNHNN, CDR2 SYGVQD (reference sequence). V lost 7 bases to trimming and J lost 3 bases; unmatched junction nucleotides: 2. CDR3 in amino acids: CASKTGGDTGELFF. DNA for the CDR3: TGCGCCAGCAAGACAGGGGGCGACACCGGGGAGCTGTTTTTT.

This clone was seen a handful of times. This rearrangement joins TRBV7-2 to TRBJ1-2; the D is unclear. CDR3 length: 14 amino acids. CDR1 SGHTA and CDR2 FQGNSA come from the germline V gene. Trimming cost V 5 bases and J 8 bases, with 18 bases left between them. In DNA form, the CDR3 reads TGTGCCAGCAGCACCCCAGGTTCATTTTGGGGCTACACCTTC. Its translation: CASSTPGSFWGYTF.

V gene TRBV6-5 combines with J gene TRBJ2-5, with D maybe TRBD1 (6 bases). CDR1 is MNHEY, CDR2 SVGAGI, per germline. The CDR3 loop spans 13 amino acids. Trimming pared 10 bases from V and 5 bases from J, leaving 17 bases between. CDR3 DNA: TGTGCCACCCTTGGTGGGGGCGCGGAGACCCAGTACTTC. Protein sequence: CATLGGGAETQYF.

The rearrangement links TRBV9 to TRBJ2-3; 8 nucleotides agree with TRBD2. This CDR3 comprises 17 residues. CDR1 SGDLS and CDR2 YYNGEE come from the germline V gene. Trimming removed 0 bases from V and 2 bases from J; junction bases left unmatched: 8. DNA of the CDR3: TGTGCCAGCAGCGTAGGCTGGCTAGCGGGCGCCACAGATACGCAGTATTTT. Translation gives CASSVGWLAGATDTQYF.

J is TRBJ2-5 and V is TRBV3-1 (or the pseudogene TRBV3-2), with unresolved D. The germline V gene encodes CDR1 LGHDT and CDR2 YNNKEL (reference sequence). Trimming left V 0 bases short and J 5 bases short, with 10 bases between. This CDR3 contains 14 residues. The CDR3 DNA follows: TGTGCCAGCAGCCAAGACCATGGAGCGGAGACCCAGTACTTC. It encodes CASSQDHGAETQYF.

The chain has TRBV10-3 and TRBJ1-3, with 10 bases that match TRBD1. There are 16 residues in the CDR3. After removal of 6 bases from V and 5 bases from J, the junction contained 10 bases not matched to a gene. The V gene's germline CDR1 is ENHRY and CDR2 SYGVKD. DNA of the CDR3: TGTGCCATCAGCCGATCTCCGGGACAGGGGCGAAACACCATATATTTT. It encodes CAISRSPGQGRNTIYF.